A selection of T cell receptor beta chains follows, all from one sample in a study of blood T cell repertoires in COVID-19. Generated by immunoSEQ multiplex PCR, the TCRdb table keeps only in-frame clones and is missing some. The sample lists about 120,000 clones; approximately 90% were seen once. The sample taken for sequencing was peripheral blood. Every receptor here comes from a woman aged 50 to 60 with acute or convalescent COVID-19. Both conserved end residues are part of each CDR3. The order of the fields is D gene, V gene, clone size, J gene, CDR3 protein, CDR3 DNA. A D gene is named only where the DNA matches it firmly. Some rows have no size entry. The others give once, few or many, or a class for an expanded clone.

D gene: .
V gene: TRBV21-1
clone size: .
J gene: TRBJ2-1
CDR3 protein: CASTLMTSGDNEQFF
CDR3 DNA: TGTGCCAGCACACTAATGACGAGCGGGGACAATGAGCAGTTCTTC

D gene: TRBD2
V gene: TRBV4-1
clone size: .
J gene: TRBJ2-2
CDR3 protein: CASSHGTSGANTGELFF
CDR3 DNA: TGCGCCAGCAGCCACGGGACTAGCGGAGCGAACACCGGGGAGCTGTTTTTT

D gene: .
V gene: TRBV5-1
clone size: .
J gene: TRBJ2-1
CDR3 protein: CASSEERTGIREEQFF
CDR3 DNA: TGCGCCAGCAGCGAGGAAAGGACAGGCATTCGGGAGGAGCAGTTCTTC

D gene: .
V gene: TRBV7-2
clone size: .
J gene: TRBJ2-2
CDR3 protein: CASSLDPVNTGELFF
CDR3 DNA: TGTGCCAGCAGCTTAGATCCCGTGAACACCGGGGAGCTGTTTTTT

D gene: .
V gene: TRBV28
clone size: .
J gene: TRBJ2-1
CDR3 protein: CASSASEYEQFF
CDR3 DNA: TGTGCCAGCAGTGCCAGCGAGTATGAGCAGTTCTTC

D gene: .
V gene: TRBV11-2
clone size: .
J gene: TRBJ1-3
CDR3 protein: CASSLGISSGNTIYF
CDR3 DNA: TGTGCCAGCAGCTTGGGCATAAGTTCTGGAAACACCATATATTTT

D gene: TRBD1
V gene: TRBV7-9
clone size: .
J gene: TRBJ1-5
CDR3 protein: CASSLGTAQPQHF
CDR3 DNA: TGTGCCAGCAGCTTGGGGACAGCTCAGCCCCAGCATTTT

D gene: TRBD2
V gene: TRBV12-3/TRBV12-4
clone size: .
J gene: TRBJ2-1
CDR3 protein: CASWIWGLNEQFF
CDR3 DNA: TGTGCCAGCTGGATTTGGGGACTAAATGAGCAGTTCTTC

D gene: TRBD2
V gene: TRBV25-1
clone size: .
J gene: TRBJ2-1
CDR3 protein: CASSLAGTYNEQFF
CDR3 DNA: TGTGCCAGCAGTTTAGCGGGAACCTACAATGAGCAGTTCTTC

D gene: TRBD2
V gene: TRBV9
clone size: .
J gene: TRBJ2-3
CDR3 protein: CASSVENGRADTQYF
CDR3 DNA: TGTGCCAGCAGCGTAGAAAACGGGAGGGCGGATACGCAGTATTTT

D gene: .
V gene: TRBV24-1
clone size: .
J gene: TRBJ2-1
CDR3 protein: CATSDGQEFIF
CDR3 DNA: TGTGCCACCAGTGACGGTCAGGAATTCATCTTC

D gene: .
V gene: TRBV2
clone size: .
J gene: TRBJ2-5
CDR3 protein: CATRRATSGAQYF
CDR3 DNA: TGTGCCACAAGGAGGGCCACGTCGGGGGCCCAGTACTTC

D gene: .
V gene: TRBV3-1/TRBV3-2
clone size: .
J gene: TRBJ2-6
CDR3 protein: CASSRQSGGGANVLTF
CDR3 DNA: TGTGCCAGCAGCCGCCAGAGTGGGGGCGGGGCCAACGTCCTGACTTTC

D gene: TRBD2
V gene: TRBV15
clone size: .
J gene: TRBJ2-3
CDR3 protein: CATSRTGTSGDPHTDTQYF
CDR3 DNA: TGTGCCACCAGCAGAACCGGGACTAGCGGAGACCCCCACACAGATACGCAGTATTTT

D gene: TRBD1
V gene: TRBV5-1
clone size: .
J gene: TRBJ2-3
CDR3 protein: CASSRGDRDTDTQYF
CDR3 DNA: TGCGCCAGCAGCCGAGGGGACAGAGACACAGATACGCAGTATTTT

D gene: .
V gene: TRBV5-8
clone size: .
J gene: TRBJ1-2
CDR3 protein: CASSFPGYYGYTF
CDR3 DNA: TGTGCCAGCAGCTTTCCAGGGTACTATGGCTACACCTTC

D gene: .
V gene: TRBV9
clone size: .
J gene: TRBJ1-1
CDR3 protein: CASSVGGQATEAFF
CDR3 DNA: TGTGCCAGCAGCGTCGGGGGGCAGGCCACTGAAGCTTTCTTT

D gene: .
V gene: TRBV7-9
clone size: .
J gene: TRBJ1-4
CDR3 protein: CASSFGGQHEKLFF
CDR3 DNA: TGTGCCAGCAGCTTCGGGGGGCAGCATGAAAAACTGTTTTTT

D gene: .
V gene: TRBV7-2
clone size: .
J gene: TRBJ2-7
CDR3 protein: CASSLDLPQQYF
CDR3 DNA: TGTGCCAGCAGCTTAGATCTTCCCCAGCAGTACTTC

D gene: .
V gene: TRBV29-1
clone size: .
J gene: TRBJ2-1
CDR3 protein: CSVEDRYRFSYNEQFF
CDR3 DNA: TGCAGCGTTGAAGATCGTTACAGGTTTTCCTACAATGAGCAGTTCTTC

D gene: TRBD2
V gene: TRBV6-4
clone size: .
J gene: TRBJ2-1
CDR3 protein: CASSDWGGRPDNEQFF
CDR3 DNA: TGTGCCAGCAGTGACTGGGGCGGGAGGCCCGACAATGAGCAGTTCTTC

D gene: TRBD1
V gene: TRBV11-2
clone size: .
J gene: TRBJ1-2
CDR3 protein: CASSLEGQVAANYGYTF
CDR3 DNA: TGTGCCAGCAGCTTAGAGGGACAGGTGGCAGCTAACTATGGCTACACCTTC

D gene: .
V gene: TRBV7-2
clone size: .
J gene: TRBJ1-2
CDR3 protein: CASSLGGNYGYTF
CDR3 DNA: TGTGCCAGCAGCTTAGGAGGGAACTATGGCTACACCTTC

D gene: .
V gene: TRBV18
clone size: .
J gene: TRBJ1-2
CDR3 protein: CASSPSMAGPRGGYTF
CDR3 DNA: TGTGCCAGCTCACCTAGTATGGCGGGCCCGCGGGGTGGCTACACCTTC

D gene: TRBD1
V gene: TRBV5-3
clone size: few
J gene: TRBJ1-1
CDR3 protein: CARSGAGDRGFTEAFF
CDR3 DNA: TGTGCCAGAAGCGGTGCGGGGGACAGGGGATTCACTGAAGCTTTCTTT

D gene: .
V gene: TRBV19
clone size: few
J gene: TRBJ2-1
CDR3 protein: CASSIETSSYNEQFF
CDR3 DNA: TGTGCCAGTAGTATAGAAACTAGCTCCTACAATGAGCAGTTCTTC

D gene: .
V gene: TRBV7-6
clone size: .
J gene: TRBJ1-1
CDR3 protein: CASSSRTEMNTEAFF
CDR3 DNA: TGTGCCAGCAGCTCACGGACAGAGATGAACACTGAAGCTTTCTTT

D gene: .
V gene: TRBV18
clone size: .
J gene: TRBJ2-3
CDR3 protein: CASSPRIGEEDTQYF
CDR3 DNA: TGTGCCAGCTCACCACGGATCGGAGAGGAAGATACGCAGTATTTT

D gene: .
V gene: TRBV29-1
clone size: .
J gene: TRBJ1-2
CDR3 protein: CSVIANYGYTF
CDR3 DNA: TGCAGCGTCATAGCTAACTATGGCTACACCTTC

D gene: TRBD1
V gene: TRBV19
clone size: .
J gene: TRBJ2-3
CDR3 protein: CASSKPGGADTQYF
CDR3 DNA: TGTGCCAGTAGTAAGCCAGGGGGCGCAGATACGCAGTATTTT

D gene: .
V gene: TRBV15
clone size: .
J gene: TRBJ1-1
CDR3 protein: CATSRDPGGNKAFF
CDR3 DNA: TGTGCCACCAGCAGAGATCCGGGGGGCAACAAAGCTTTCTTT

D gene: TRBD2
V gene: TRBV29-1
clone size: .
J gene: TRBJ2-1
CDR3 protein: CSVSGGTSGPNEQFF
CDR3 DNA: TGCAGCGTTTCCGGCGGGACTAGCGGACCCAATGAGCAGTTCTTC

D gene: TRBD2
V gene: TRBV27
clone size: .
J gene: TRBJ2-1
CDR3 protein: CASSLSFSGYYNEQFF
CDR3 DNA: TGTGCCAGCAGTTTGTCGTTTAGCGGGTACTACAATGAGCAGTTCTTC

D gene: TRBD1
V gene: TRBV27
clone size: once
J gene: TRBJ1-2
CDR3 protein: CASSLTFQGAAYGYTF
CDR3 DNA: TGTGCCAGCAGTTTAACGTTCCAGGGGGCGGCCTATGGCTACACCTTC

D gene: .
V gene: TRBV10-1
clone size: .
J gene: TRBJ2-3
CDR3 protein: CASSEKLAATQYF
CDR3 DNA: TGCGCCAGCAGTGAAAAGCTAGCTGCTACGCAGTATTTT

D gene: TRBD1
V gene: TRBV12-3/TRBV12-4
clone size: .
J gene: TRBJ1-2
CDR3 protein: CASSSRQGWGYTF
CDR3 DNA: TGTGCCAGCAGTTCAAGACAGGGTTGGGGCTACACCTTC

D gene: TRBD2
V gene: TRBV3-1/TRBV3-2
clone size: once
J gene: TRBJ2-1
CDR3 protein: CASSPQLAGGENEQFF
CDR3 DNA: TGTGCCAGCAGCCCTCAACTAGCGGGAGGAGAAAATGAGCAGTTCTTC

D gene: .
V gene: TRBV6-5
clone size: .
J gene: TRBJ1-1
CDR3 protein: CASSYSKQGWTEAFF
CDR3 DNA: TGTGCCAGCAGTTACTCGAAACAGGGCTGGACTGAAGCTTTCTTT

D gene: .
V gene: TRBV6-5
clone size: once
J gene: TRBJ1-5
CDR3 protein: CASSYRGNNQPQHF
CDR3 DNA: TGTGCCAGCAGTTACAGGGGGAACAATCAGCCCCAGCATTTT

D gene: TRBD1
V gene: TRBV5-4
clone size: .
J gene: TRBJ2-5
CDR3 protein: CASSLRYRGQETQYF
CDR3 DNA: TGTGCCAGCAGCTTGAGGTACAGGGGGCAAGAGACCCAGTACTTC

D gene: TRBD2
V gene: TRBV7-2
clone size: .
J gene: TRBJ2-3
CDR3 protein: CASSPVGGGGRSTDTQYF
CDR3 DNA: TGTGCCAGCAGCCCAGTAGGGGGGGGCGGGAGGAGCACAGATACGCAGTATTTT

D gene: TRBD2
V gene: TRBV5-6
clone size: .
J gene: TRBJ2-1
CDR3 protein: CASSLELTSGSSYNEQFF
CDR3 DNA: TGTGCCAGCAGCTTGGAGTTGACTAGCGGAAGCTCCTACAATGAGCAGTTCTTC

D gene: .
V gene: TRBV7-9
clone size: few
J gene: TRBJ1-1
CDR3 protein: CASSLAPPGTPGAFF
CDR3 DNA: TGTGCCAGCAGCTTAGCGCCTCCCGGGACACCGGGGGCTTTCTTT

D gene: .
V gene: TRBV4-1
clone size: .
J gene: TRBJ1-3
CDR3 protein: CASSQEGGWNTIYF
CDR3 DNA: TGCGCCAGCAGCCAAGAGGGGGGGTGGAACACCATATATTTT

D gene: .
V gene: TRBV6-6
clone size: .
J gene: TRBJ2-3
CDR3 protein: CASSPSTDTQYF
CDR3 DNA: TGTGCCAGCAGCCCGAGTACAGATACGCAGTATTTT

D gene: TRBD2
V gene: TRBV14
clone size: once
J gene: TRBJ2-7
CDR3 protein: CASSLRPFTSGSFDEQYF
CDR3 DNA: TGTGCCAGCAGCCTACGGCCCTTCACTAGCGGGAGTTTCGACGAGCAGTACTTC

D gene: .
V gene: TRBV5-8
clone size: .
J gene: TRBJ1-1
CDR3 protein: CASSPRHIRGPEAFF
CDR3 DNA: TGTGCCAGCAGCCCCCGGCACATCAGGGGTCCTGAAGCTTTCTTT

D gene: .
V gene: TRBV7-9
clone size: few
J gene: TRBJ2-2
CDR3 protein: CASSLQDLNTGELFF
CDR3 DNA: TGTGCCAGCAGCTTGCAGGATCTGAACACCGGGGAGCTGTTTTTT

D gene: .
V gene: TRBV6-4
clone size: once
J gene: TRBJ2-3
CDR3 protein: CASSDQGTDTQYF
CDR3 DNA: TGTGCCAGCAGTGATCAGGGCACAGATACGCAGTATTTT

D gene: .
V gene: TRBV6-5
clone size: .
J gene: TRBJ2-5
CDR3 protein: CASSYGPPGSGETQYF
CDR3 DNA: TGTGCCAGCAGTTACGGACCTCCCGGGAGCGGGGAGACCCAGTACTTC

D gene: .
V gene: TRBV11-1
clone size: .
J gene: TRBJ2-7
CDR3 protein: CASSRATGYEQYF
CDR3 DNA: TGTGCCAGCAGCCGCGCAACAGGGTACGAGCAGTACTTC

D gene: .
V gene: TRBV28
clone size: few
J gene: TRBJ1-6
CDR3 protein: CASGGSSYNSPLHF
CDR3 DNA: TGTGCCAGCGGGGGGAGCTCCTATAATTCACCCCTCCACTTT

D gene: TRBD2
V gene: TRBV28
clone size: .
J gene: TRBJ2-1
CDR3 protein: CASSFGGGGRSDEQFF
CDR3 DNA: TGTGCCAGCAGTTTCGGTGGTGGCGGGAGAAGTGATGAGCAGTTCTTC